The entry below describes one TCR beta chain. Its target is not known. Profiling relied on immunoSEQ multiplex PCR, and the TCRdb table lists in-frame clones only, not all of them. This table has about 110,000 clones, more than 70% appearing once. This entry belongs to a study of T cell responses to AZD1222 COVID-19 vaccine. Broader study findings: Nearly half of spike-specific TCRs reportedly target variant regions that are unmutated in the B.1.351 and B.1.1.7 variants.

The starting material was peripheral blood, obtained on day 0 of MenACWY control vaccination. The TCR comes from an adult in good health.

DNA of the CDR3: TGTGCCAGCAGCCCTAGCGGGAAAAGCTCCTACGAGCAGTACTTC. This translates into CASSPSGKSSYEQYF. The J gene is TRBJ2-7, the V gene TRBV6-2 or TRBV6-3; 9 bases match TRBD2. Losses at the gene ends were 6 bases for V and 0 bases for J; bases not matched to a gene: 6. In germline, CDR1 is MNHEY, CDR2 SVGEGT. There are 15 residues in the CDR3.